A selection of T cell receptor beta chains follows, all from one sample in a study of OX40 agonist ivuxolimab in advanced cancers. Assay: immunoSEQ multiplex PCR; the TCRdb copy retains only in-frame clones and omits some. Of roughly 70,000 clones detected, 88% appear once; the ten largest clones hold less than 0.65%. Sample: CD4+ or CD8+ T cells sorted from blood, taken in a trial of the OX40 agonist ivuxolimab. These receptors were collected from an adult with an advanced solid tumor such as melanoma, head and neck, liver or kidney cancer. CDR3s include the opening cysteine and the closing phenylalanine or tryptophan. The D gene is left open where the match is weak. The size field is filled for only some rows; it gives once, few, many or a size class.

clone_size	d_call	v_call	j_call	cdr3_nt	cdr3_aa
few	TRBD1	TRBV2	TRBJ1-4	TGTGCCAGCAGTGGTATGGCAGGGGGAGGTGAAAAACTGTTTTTT	CASSGMAGGGEKLFF
NA	NA	TRBV5-1	TRBJ2-3	TGCGCCAGCAACTCGGGAGACGGACTCACAGATACGCAGTATTTT	CASNSGDGLTDTQYF
NA	TRBD2	TRBV7-3	TRBJ2-1	TGTGCCAGCAGCTTAACGCTAGCGGGGGTCTCTGAGCAGTTCTTC	CASSLTLAGVSEQFF
NA	TRBD2	TRBV4-2	TRBJ2-3	TGTGCCAGCAGCCAAGGTAGCGGGGGCACAGATACGCAGTATTTT	CASSQGSGGTDTQYF
NA	TRBD2	TRBV7-6	TRBJ2-1	TGTGCCAGCAGCTTAGTGGCGGGGGGGAACAATGAGCAGTTCTTC	CASSLVAGGNNEQFF
NA	TRBD1	TRBV30	TRBJ1-1	TGTGCCTGGAGTGGACAGGGGGCGGGTATGAACACTGAAGCTTTCTTT	CAWSGQGAGMNTEAFF
NA	NA	TRBV13	TRBJ2-7	TGTGCCAGCAGCTTAGAAGGCTCCTACGAGCAGTACTTC	CASSLEGSYEQYF
once	NA	TRBV5-1	TRBJ1-1	TGCGCCAGCAGCTTGCCGGGGAACACTGAAGCTTTCTTT	CASSLPGNTEAFF
NA	NA	TRBV7-8	TRBJ2-3	TGTGCCAGCAAGTCGCTAGCCTCGCCCTCCACAGATACGCAGTATTTT	CASKSLASPSTDTQYF
NA	TRBD2	TRBV19	TRBJ2-2	TGTGCCAGCCGACTAGCCTTGAACACCGGGGAGCTGTTTTTT	CASRLALNTGELFF
once	NA	TRBV28	TRBJ1-2	TGTGCCAGCAGTGGGGGGGACGTCTATGGCTACACCTTC	CASSGGDVYGYTF
NA	NA	TRBV11-2	TRBJ1-6	TGTGCCAGCAGCTTAGATGGACTCAATTCACCCCTCCACTTT	CASSLDGLNSPLHF
NA	TRBD2	TRBV29-1	TRBJ2-3	TGCAGCGTTTCACTTAGCGGGGGGGGGATCACAGATACGCAGTATTTT	CSVSLSGGGITDTQYF
NA	TRBD1	TRBV5-5	TRBJ2-5	TGTGCCAGCAGCTTGGGGACAGGAACCCACGAGACCCAGTACTTC	CASSLGTGTHETQYF
NA	NA	TRBV7-9	TRBJ2-7	TGTGCCAGCAGCTTAGAGGTGGGCTACGAGCAGTACTTC	CASSLEVGYEQYF
NA	NA	TRBV5-1	TRBJ1-1	TGCGCCAGCAGCCAATTGACAGTGAACACTGAAGCTTTCTTT	CASSQLTVNTEAFF
NA	NA	TRBV4-1	TRBJ2-7	TGCGCCAGCAGCCGCCAGGGGCTGGGGACTGGCGAGCAGTACTTC	CASSRQGLGTGEQYF
NA	NA	TRBV7-9	TRBJ1-3	TGTGCCAGCAGCTACAGGAGGTCTGGAAACACCATATATTTT	CASSYRRSGNTIYF
NA	NA	TRBV11-3	TRBJ2-5	TGTGCCAGCAGCCCTGGGACACTCCAAGAGACCCAGTACTTC	CASSPGTLQETQYF
NA	NA	TRBV6-1	TRBJ2-7	TGTGCCAGCAGTGAAAGCCTCATCTACGACTACGAGCAGTACTTC	CASSESLIYDYEQYF
NA	NA	TRBV11-3	TRBJ2-7	TGTGCCAGCAGCTGGTTGGACAGATACGAGCAGTACTTC	CASSWLDRYEQYF
NA	NA	TRBV19	TRBJ2-1	TGTGCCAGTAGTGCCCATAATGAGCAGTTCTTC	CASSAHNEQFF
NA	NA	TRBV6-6	TRBJ1-2	TGTGCCAGCAGTTCTCCGTTGGGGGTCTATGGCTACACCTTC	CASSSPLGVYGYTF
NA	NA	TRBV6-1	TRBJ1-1	TGTGCCAGCATCTTGGACGGGTTGAACACTGAAGCTTTCTTT	CASILDGLNTEAFF
once	NA	TRBV6-5	TRBJ2-1	TGTGCCAGCAGTACCCGGACACTCTACAATGAGCAGTTCTTC	CASSTRTLYNEQFF
NA	NA	TRBV10-2	TRBJ2-1	TGCGCCAGCAGGAGGCGGGGGACACAAACCTACAATGAGCAGTTCTTC	CASRRRGTQTYNEQFF
NA	NA	TRBV9	TRBJ2-1	TGTGCCAGCAGCGTCCTCGCGGCGCCGGGACACAATGAGCAGTTCTTC	CASSVLAAPGHNEQFF
NA	TRBD1	TRBV2	TRBJ1-1	TGTGCCAGCATTGGGACAGGGAGGGATCCTGAAGCTTTCTTT	CASIGTGRDPEAFF
NA	NA	TRBV5-1	TRBJ1-6	TGCGCCAGCAGCCTCAGGGACTTTGGGTCACCCCTCCACTTT	CASSLRDFGSPLHF
once	NA	TRBV19	TRBJ1-5	TGTGCCAGTAGCTACGGGCTCGCGGGTCAGCCCCAGCATTTT	CASSYGLAGQPQHF
NA	NA	TRBV6-1	TRBJ1-2	TGTGCCAGCAGTGACCCGAACAGGGCCCAGACTAACTATGGCTACACCTTC	CASSDPNRAQTNYGYTF
NA	NA	TRBV11-2	TRBJ1-1	TGTGCCAGCAGCTATACAGGGCTCACTGAAGCTTTCTTT	CASSYTGLTEAFF
NA	NA	TRBV28	TRBJ2-7	TGTGCCAGCAAGCAGTACTCCTACGAGCAGTACTTC	CASKQYSYEQYF
NA	TRBD1	TRBV30	TRBJ1-6	TGTGCCTGGGGACAGGGATTCGATTCACCCCTCCACTTT	CAWGQGFDSPLHF
NA	NA	TRBV6-4	TRBJ2-2	TGTGCCAGCAGTCTTAGGTACACCGGGGAGCTGTTTTTT	CASSLRYTGELFF
few	TRBD2	TRBV7-2	TRBJ2-1	TGTGCCAGCAGCTTATATAGCGGGGGGGACAATGAGCAGTTCTTC	CASSLYSGGDNEQFF
NA	NA	TRBV11-1	TRBJ2-5	TGTGCCAGCAGCTTAGCTATTACCGCGGGTCAAGAGACCCAGTACTTC	CASSLAITAGQETQYF
NA	TRBD2	TRBV30	TRBJ2-5	TGTGCATGGAGGCGGGGGGAGGTAGAGACCCAGTACTTC	CAWRRGEVETQYF
NA	NA	TRBV18	TRBJ2-1	TGTGCCAGCTCACCCCCGGGCTTAGGGAACTACAATGAGCAGTTCTTC	CASSPPGLGNYNEQFF
NA	NA	TRBV9	TRBJ1-6	TGTGCCAGCAGCGTCCGTAGAGACAGTAATAATTCACCCCTCCACTTT	CASSVRRDSNNSPLHF
NA	NA	TRBV6-5	TRBJ1-1	TGTGCCAGCAGTGGGCAGTCTATCACTGAAGCTTTCTTT	CASSGQSITEAFF
NA	NA	TRBV28	TRBJ2-1	TGTGCCAGCAGTTACCTTAGCGGAGTATACAATGAGCAGTTCTTC	CASSYLSGVYNEQFF
few	NA	TRBV7-9	TRBJ2-1	TGTGCCAGCAGCTTAGTTGTGGTTAATGAGCAGTTCTTC	CASSLVVVNEQFF
NA	TRBD2	TRBV2	TRBJ2-2	TGTGCCAGCAGTGTGGGAGGGGACGGGGAGCTGTTTTTT	CASSVGGDGELFF
few	TRBD1	TRBV29-1	TRBJ2-3	TGCAGCGGGGGGGGGCGGACAGGGGGCCCTCCAGATACGCAGTATTTT	CSGGGRTGGPPDTQYF
NA	TRBD2	TRBV5-4	TRBJ2-3	TGTGCCAGCAGTTCGGCTAGCGGGGGGGCATCGGATACGCAGTATTTT	CASSSASGGASDTQYF
NA	NA	TRBV7-2	TRBJ1-1	TGTGCCAGCAGCTTAGGGTGGGGAATGAACACTGAAGCTTTCTTT	CASSLGWGMNTEAFF
NA	NA	TRBV11-1	TRBJ1-1	TGTGCCAGCAGCTTAGGTCGGGGGGCAGCTGAAGCTTTCTTT	CASSLGRGAAEAFF
NA	TRBD1	TRBV6-5	TRBJ2-7	TGTGCCAGCAGTAAGACAGGGGAATGGAACGAGCAGTACTTC	CASSKTGEWNEQYF
NA	TRBD1	TRBV10-2	TRBJ2-1	TGCGCCAGCAGTGGCCGGGACAGGGTGAGCTCCTACAATGAGCAGTTCTTC	CASSGRDRVSSYNEQFF
NA	NA	TRBV5-8	TRBJ1-1	TGTGCCAGCAGCTTGGGATGGGGGACTGAAGCTTTCTTT	CASSLGWGTEAFF
NA	TRBD2	TRBV27	TRBJ2-3	TGTGCCAGCAAGGGGACTAGCGGGGGCACAGATACGCAGTATTTT	CASKGTSGGTDTQYF
once	NA	TRBV11-3	TRBJ2-1	TGTGCCAGCAGCTTAGTTGGGGTCGACAATGAGCAGTTCTTC	CASSLVGVDNEQFF
NA	TRBD2	TRBV7-9	TRBJ2-7	TGTGCCAGCAGCCTGACTAGCGGGGAGATCTACGAGCAGTACTTC	CASSLTSGEIYEQYF
NA	TRBD1	TRBV19	TRBJ1-5	TGTGCCAGTAGTACCCGGACAGGGACTTACAATCAGCCCCAGCATTTT	CASSTRTGTYNQPQHF
NA	NA	TRBV27	TRBJ2-5	TGTGCCAGCAGTTTATTCGGGGCTGGAGAGACCCAGTACTTC	CASSLFGAGETQYF
NA	TRBD1	TRBV5-1	TRBJ1-5	TGCGCCAGCAGCTTGGGTACTGGGACAGGGGTGAGGGGAGGTCAGCCCCAGCATTTT	CASSLGTGTGVRGGQPQHF
NA	NA	TRBV7-3	TRBJ2-2	TGTGCCAGCAGACCCACAGGGTCCGGGGAGCTGTTTTTT	CASRPTGSGELFF